The rows below give T cell receptor beta chains drawn from one sample of a study of cytomegalovirus exposure and HLA in healthy donors. Profiled with immunoSEQ multiplex PCR; TCRdb holds only in-frame clones, not every one. The sample consists of some 200,000 clones, 82% of them appearing once. What was sequenced was PBMCs. These receptors originate from a woman between 50 and 59 years old in good health and CMV-seropositive. The CDR3 runs from the conserved cysteine through the conserved F or W. The D gene is left open where the match is weak. Clone sizes are given selectively: once, few, many, or a class where the clone is expanded.

d_gene,v_gene,len,abundance,j_gene,CDR3nt,CDR3aa
-,TRBV2,19,-,TRBJ2-4,TGTGCCAGCAGAGGTATCAGGGGTGTCAAAGGGTCGACCAAAAACATTCAGTACTTC,CASRGIRGVKGSTKNIQYF
-,TRBV6-6,13,-,TRBJ1-1,TGTGCCAGCAGTTACCGGGGGAACACTGAAGCTTTCTTT,CASSYRGNTEAFF
-,TRBV28,15,-,TRBJ1-2,TGTGCCAGCAGTTTAAGTGACACCCGAGGGTATGGCTACACCTTC,CASSLSDTRGYGYTF
TRBD2,TRBV28,15,-,TRBJ2-3,TGTGCCAGCAGTCCAGGGACTAGCGGCGCAGATACGCAGTATTTT,CASSPGTSGADTQYF
-,TRBV18,12,-,TRBJ2-5,TGTGCCAGCTCACCACCTGAGGAGACCCAGTACTTC,CASSPPEETQYF
-,TRBV7-2,15,-,TRBJ1-3,TGTGCCAGCAGCTTGGACAGCGGGGACGGAAACACCATATATTTT,CASSLDSGDGNTIYF
-,TRBV28,12,-,TRBJ2-7,TGTGCCAGCAGTCCCCTGACAGAAGAGCAGTACTTC,CASSPLTEEQYF
TRBD1,TRBV5-4,14,few,TRBJ2-5,TGTGCCAGCAGCCGGGGACAGTCACAAGAGACCCAGTACTTC,CASSRGQSQETQYF
-,TRBV28,16,-,TRBJ1-4,TGTGCCAGCAGTTTATCCCGGGACATCATACGAGAAAAACTGTTTTTT,CASSLSRDIIREKLFF
TRBD1,TRBV10-3,15,-,TRBJ2-3,TGTGCCATCAGTGAGCCGGGACAGGGGGCAGATACGCAGTATTTT,CAISEPGQGADTQYF
-,TRBV10-1,13,-,TRBJ2-1,TGCGCCAGCAGTGAGTCGGGTAGCCGCGAGCAGTTCTTC,CASSESGSREQFF
TRBD1,TRBV7-9,15,-,TRBJ1-1,TGTGCCAGCAGCCCGATATCAGGGGGAAGCACTGAAGCTTTCTTT,CASSPISGGSTEAFF
-,TRBV28,15,-,TRBJ1-4,TGTGCCAGCAGAAGAGGAGGGGCTGTTAATGAAAAACTGTTTTTT,CASRRGGAVNEKLFF
-,TRBV28,14,-,TRBJ2-7,TGTGCCAGCAGTGCCCAGGGTTTCTCCTACGAGCAGTACTTC,CASSAQGFSYEQYF
TRBD2,TRBV9,15,-,TRBJ2-5,TGTGCCAGCAGCGGGGGACTAGCCGTTGAGGAGACCCAGTACTTC,CASSGGLAVEETQYF
TRBD1,TRBV6-5,14,-,TRBJ2-5,TGTGCCAGCAGCCGACAGGGGTACCAAGAGACCCAGTACTTC,CASSRQGYQETQYF
-,TRBV5-1,14,-,TRBJ2-5,TGCGCCAGCAGCTTGGGTTGGGGCAGAGAGACCCAGTACTTC,CASSLGWGRETQYF
TRBD1,TRBV11-2,17,-,TRBJ2-1,TGTGCCAGCAGCGCCAACCCGGGACAGGGGGCGAGGAATGAGCAGTTCTTC,CASSANPGQGARNEQFF
-,TRBV5-4,14,-,TRBJ2-7,TGTGCCAGCAGCAACCGGGACATTATCCACGAGCAGTACTTC,CASSNRDIIHEQYF
-,TRBV5-1,14,few,TRBJ1-3,TGCGCCAGCAGCTTGGACAGGTCTGGAAACACCATATATTTT,CASSLDRSGNTIYF
-,TRBV29-1,15,once,TRBJ2-3,TGCAGCTTGAGGCTTCAGGACTCAGGCACAGATACGCAGTATTTT,CSLRLQDSGTDTQYF
TRBD2,TRBV29-1,15,-,TRBJ2-1,TGCAGCGTTGAGACTAGCGGGAGGGCCCTCGGCGAGCAGTTCTTC,CSVETSGRALGEQFF
TRBD2,TRBV2,14,-,TRBJ2-7,TGTGCCAGCAGTGTAACGGGAGGGCCCGGCGAGCAGTACTTC,CASSVTGGPGEQYF
TRBD1,TRBV5-3,13,-,TRBJ1-5,TGTGCCAGAAGCAGGGACAGGGATCAGCCCCAGCATTTT,CARSRDRDQPQHF
-,TRBV6-1,14,-,TRBJ1-2,TGTGCCAGCAGTCCGGGTCCCCAGAGCAGTGGCTACACCTTC,CASSPGPQSSGYTF
-,TRBV11-2,15,-,TRBJ2-7,TGTGCCAGCAGCTTAGGCCTGCAGGGCTCCTACGAGCAGTACTTC,CASSLGLQGSYEQYF
TRBD1,TRBV7-2,13,-,TRBJ1-1,TGTGCCAGCAGCCGCAACAGGGGCACTGAAGCTTTCTTT,CASSRNRGTEAFF
-,TRBV10-2,14,-,TRBJ2-2,TGCGCCAGCAGTGAGGGTGAAGGACTCGGGGAGCTGTTTTTT,CASSEGEGLGELFF
TRBD1,TRBV19,16,-,TRBJ1-1,TGTGCCAGTAGTACGCAGGGGGCGCTTAGAAGCGCTGAAGCTTTCTTT,CASSTQGALRSAEAFF
TRBD1,TRBV10-3,14,-,TRBJ1-1,TGTGCCATCGGGACAGGGGGTTTGAACACTGAAGCTTTCTTT,CAIGTGGLNTEAFF
-,TRBV7-2,13,-,TRBJ2-7,TGTGCCAGCAGCTTTTATAGTTCCAACGAGCAGTACTTC,CASSFYSSNEQYF
TRBD1,TRBV6-5,11,-,TRBJ1-1,TGTGCCAGCAGAACCGACAGGGGAGCTTTCTTT,CASRTDRGAFF